A selection of T cell receptor beta chains follows, all from one sample in a study of technical replicates of blood from a few donors. Profiling relied on immunoSEQ multiplex PCR, and the TCRdb table lists in-frame clones only, not all of them. Here the sample spans 15,000 to 18,000 clones, 86% being singletons. The sample was PBMCs. Every receptor here comes from a human donor in good health. CDR3s include the opening cysteine and the closing phenylalanine or tryptophan. D genes are given only for firm matches. Rows may omit the clone size; those that give it use once, few, many or a size class.

>TRBJ2-3|TRBV5-6|NA|NA
TGTGCCAGCAGGGCGGAATGGAGGGGCGCAGGAGATACGCAGTATTTT
CASRAEWRGAGDTQYF
>TRBJ2-2|TRBV27|TRBD1|NA
TGTGCCAGCAGTTTACATAAGTCGGGACAGACCAACACCGGGGAGCTGTTTTTT
CASSLHKSGQTNTGELFF
>TRBJ2-7|TRBV11-3|TRBD1|NA
TGTGCCAGCAGCCCGGGACAGGGGGCCTCCTACGAGCAGTACTTC
CASSPGQGASYEQYF
>TRBJ1-1|TRBV28|TRBD1|NA
TGTGCCAGCAGTTCCCACGACAGGGGTGCTATGGCTGAAGCTTTCTTT
CASSSHDRGAMAEAFF
>TRBJ1-2|TRBV6-5|NA|NA
TGTGCCAGCAGTGGCCGGGACACCAGAGGTGGCTACACCTTC
CASSGRDTRGGYTF
>TRBJ1-5|TRBV10-2|NA|NA
TGCGCCAGCAGTGAGAGGGGTTGGGGGGGGGATCAGCCCCAGCATTTT
CASSERGWGGDQPQHF
>TRBJ2-2|TRBV12-5|TRBD2|NA
TGTGCTAGTGGTTCGAGGACAAAAACGGGACTAGCGGGAGAGAGGAACACCGGGGAGCTGTTTTTT
CASGSRTKTGLAGERNTGELFF
>TRBJ2-7|TRBV6-5|NA|once
TGTGCCACGACAGCCCATATCGCCTACGAGCAGTACTTC
CATTAHIAYEQYF
>TRBJ2-2|TRBV7-8|TRBD2|NA
TGTGCCAGCAGCTTTGCTAGCGGGAGGGACGCCGGGGAGCTGTTTTTT
CASSFASGRDAGELFF
>TRBJ2-7|TRBV7-9|TRBD1|NA
TGTGCCAGCAGCTTGGGACAGGGCATGGGAGAGCAGTACTTC
CASSLGQGMGEQYF
>TRBJ1-5|TRBV15|NA|NA
TGTGCCACCAGCAGAGATAGCGGGGGTCCGAGCAATCAGCCCCAGCATTTT
CATSRDSGGPSNQPQHF
>TRBJ1-2|TRBV7-9|TRBD1|once
TGTGCCAGCAGCTCCTACAGGGGGAGGAACTATGGCTACACCTTC
CASSSYRGRNYGYTF
>TRBJ2-2|TRBV5-1|NA|NA
TGCGCCAGCGGGTCGACAGGTAACACCGGGGAGCTGTTTTTT
CASGSTGNTGELFF
>TRBJ1-5|TRBV2|TRBD1|few
TGTGCCAGCAGTACAGGACAGGGAGGAAGGGGTCAGCCCCAGCATTTT
CASSTGQGGRGQPQHF
>TRBJ2-3|TRBV30|TRBD2|NA
TGTGCCTCTAGCGGAAGCACAGATACGCAGTATTTT
CASSGSTDTQYF
>TRBJ2-5|TRBV6-6|TRBD2|NA
TGTGCCAGCAGTAGATCTGGACTAGCGGGTCGGGAGACCCAGTACTTC
CASSRSGLAGRETQYF
>TRBJ1-5|TRBV2|NA|once
TGTGCCAGCAGAGATTTCACAGGGAGGGGGACTCAGCCCCAGCATTTT
CASRDFTGRGTQPQHF
>TRBJ2-1|TRBV27|TRBD2|NA
TGTGCCAGCAGTTTGAGTCTAGCGGGAGTCGGTGAGCAGTTCTTC
CASSLSLAGVGEQFF
>TRBJ2-3|TRBV6-4|NA|NA
TGTGCCAGCAGTGACTCAATAGAGCCCACAGATACGCAGTATTTT
CASSDSIEPTDTQYF
>TRBJ2-7|TRBV4-2|NA|NA
TGTGCCAGCAGCCAAGGATCGGGTACAGGCTCCTACGAGCAGTACTTC
CASSQGSGTGSYEQYF
>TRBJ1-1|TRBV7-6|NA|NA
TGTGCCAGCAGCAAACAGGTTAACACTGAAGCTTTCTTT
CASSKQVNTEAFF
>TRBJ2-3|TRBV28|NA|once
TGTGCCAGCAGTTTCGAGAAATACACAGATACGCAGTATTTT
CASSFEKYTDTQYF
>TRBJ1-2|TRBV5-5|TRBD1|NA
TGTGCCAGCAGTCCCGACAGGGATGGCTACACCTTC
CASSPDRDGYTF
>TRBJ1-4|TRBV28|NA|NA
TGTGCCAGCAGCCTACAGGGAGTTAATGAAAAACTGTTTTTT
CASSLQGVNEKLFF
>TRBJ2-4|TRBV9|TRBD2|NA
TGTGCCAGCAGCGTAGGGGGGGGTACGAACATTCAGTACTTC
CASSVGGGTNIQYF
>TRBJ1-1|TRBV18|NA|NA
TGTGCCAGCTCACCCCTAGGGGGAACAAACACTGAAGCTTTCTTT
CASSPLGGTNTEAFF
>TRBJ2-7|TRBV19|TRBD2|NA
TGTGCCAGTGGTCCGGGACTAATCTACGAGCAGTACTTC
CASGPGLIYEQYF
>TRBJ2-3|TRBV6-1|TRBD1|NA
TGTGCCAGCTCTGCGACAGGGATCACAGATACGCAGTATTTT
CASSATGITDTQYF
>TRBJ2-3|TRBV2|TRBD1|NA
TGTGCCAGCGCCGGGACAGGGATTGGAGATACGCAGTATTTT
CASAGTGIGDTQYF
>TRBJ1-2|TRBV5-1|TRBD1|NA
TGCGCCAGCAGCGGGGACAGGGGAGGTGGCTACACCTTC
CASSGDRGGGYTF
>TRBJ1-2|TRBV28|TRBD1|NA
TGTGCCAGCATGGGACAGGGGTTGGGCTATGGCTACACCTTC
CASMGQGLGYGYTF
>TRBJ2-7|TRBV7-8|TRBD2|NA
TGTGCCAGCCAATTACCAGAGGCTAGCGGGAACCCCTACGAGCAGTACTTC
CASQLPEASGNPYEQYF
>TRBJ1-2|TRBV19|TRBD1|once
TGTGCCAGTAGCCATACTCCGGGACAGAGCTATGGCTACACCTTC
CASSHTPGQSYGYTF
>TRBJ1-1|TRBV19|NA|NA
TGTGCCAGTAGCCGGACAGCCGGAGTCTCTAACACTGAAGCTTTCTTT
CASSRTAGVSNTEAFF
>TRBJ1-2|TRBV6-1|TRBD1|NA
TGTGCCAGCAGTGATGGGACAGGATCCTATGGCTACACCTTC
CASSDGTGSYGYTF
>TRBJ2-1|TRBV11-3|TRBD2|NA
TGTGCCAGCAGCGCCTATAGCGGGAGTGACAATGAGCAGTTCTTC
CASSAYSGSDNEQFF
>TRBJ2-3|TRBV6-5|NA|NA
TGTGCCAGATTGGAGAAGACAGATACGCAGTATTTT
CARLEKTDTQYF
>TRBJ2-6|TRBV6-1|NA|NA
TGTGCCAGCAGTGATGAGGGCGCTGGGGCCAACGTCCTGACTTTC
CASSDEGAGANVLTF
>TRBJ2-2|TRBV6-1|NA|NA
TGTGCCAGCAGCCAGGGGACCGGGGAGCTGTTTTTT
CASSQGTGELFF
>TRBJ2-1|TRBV5-4|TRBD2|NA
TGTGCCAGCAGCTTGACCTCTAGCGGGAGCGATGAGCAGTTCTTC
CASSLTSSGSDEQFF
>TRBJ2-1|TRBV4-1|TRBD2|NA
TGCGCCAGCAGCCAAGATCCGTCTAGCGGGAGTGTAGGAGAGCAGTTCTTC
CASSQDPSSGSVGEQFF
>TRBJ2-5|TRBV5-4|NA|NA
TGTGCCAGCAGCCTCCCCGGGGAGACCCAGTACTTC
CASSLPGETQYF
>TRBJ2-7|TRBV29-1|TRBD1|NA
TGCAGCGTAGAGACAGGGGGGTACGAGCAGTACTTC
CSVETGGYEQYF
>TRBJ2-1|TRBV7-2|TRBD2|NA
TGTGCCAGCAGCTTAGGGACAGCGGGAGTCTACAATGAGCAGTTCTTC
CASSLGTAGVYNEQFF
>TRBJ2-1|TRBV7-7|NA|NA
TGTGCCAGCAGCCCCACAGGGAGAGGGGGCAATGAGCAGTTCTTC
CASSPTGRGGNEQFF
>TRBJ2-1|TRBV6-6|TRBD2|NA
TGTGCCAGCAGCTCGCTAGCGGGGGCCGCCTACAATGAGCAGTTCTTC
CASSSLAGAAYNEQFF
>TRBJ2-7|TRBV27|NA|NA
TGTGCCAGCACCCCTAGGGGCGGTGCCTACGAGCAGTACTTC
CASTPRGGAYEQYF
>TRBJ2-2|TRBV21-1|NA|NA
TGTGCCAGCAGCAAAAAGGACAGTGAGGGCGCGAACACCGGGGAGCTGTTTTTT
CASSKKDSEGANTGELFF
>TRBJ1-2|TRBV7-6|TRBD1|NA
TGTGCCAGCAGCTCACGGACAGGGTCTGGCTACACCTTC
CASSSRTGSGYTF
>TRBJ2-5|TRBV18|NA|NA
TGTGCCAGCTCACCACGAGTCCAAGAGACCCAGTACTTC
CASSPRVQETQYF
>TRBJ2-1|TRBV15|NA|NA
TGTGCCACCAGCAGAGGTGCGTCGGGAAGCTCCTACAATGAGCAGTTCTTC
CATSRGASGSSYNEQFF
>TRBJ2-7|TRBV18|TRBD2|NA
TGTGCCAGCTCACCGAGATTAGCGGGGAGCTCCTACGAGCAGTACTTC
CASSPRLAGSSYEQYF
>TRBJ2-7|TRBV9|NA|NA
TGTGCCAGCAGCGTAGGGTTAGGAGCCTACGAGCAGTACTTC
CASSVGLGAYEQYF
>TRBJ1-2|TRBV11-2|TRBD1|NA
TGTGCCAGCAGCAACCGGGACAGCGCCTACACCTTC
CASSNRDSAYTF